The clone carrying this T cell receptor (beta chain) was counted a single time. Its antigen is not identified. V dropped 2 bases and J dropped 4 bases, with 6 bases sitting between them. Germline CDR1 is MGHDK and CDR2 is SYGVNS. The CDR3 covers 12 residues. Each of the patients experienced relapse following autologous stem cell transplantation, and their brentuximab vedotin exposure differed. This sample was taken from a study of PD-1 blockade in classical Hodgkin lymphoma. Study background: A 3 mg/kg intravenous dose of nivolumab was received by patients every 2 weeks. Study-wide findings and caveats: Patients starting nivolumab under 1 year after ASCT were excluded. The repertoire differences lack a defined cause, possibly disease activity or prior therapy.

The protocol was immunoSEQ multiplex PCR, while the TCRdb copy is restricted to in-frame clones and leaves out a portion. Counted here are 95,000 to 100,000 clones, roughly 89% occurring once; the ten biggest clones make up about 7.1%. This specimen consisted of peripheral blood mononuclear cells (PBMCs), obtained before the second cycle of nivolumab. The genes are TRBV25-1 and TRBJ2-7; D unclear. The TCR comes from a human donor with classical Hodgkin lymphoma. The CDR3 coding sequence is TGTGCCAGCAGTGAAAACCTTTACGAGCAGTACTTC. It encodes CASSENLYEQYF.